One sample yielded the 25 T cell receptor beta chains listed below, sequenced in a study of T cells in Graves' hyperthyroidism and ophthalmopathy (dated by TCRdb to the late 2010s). The library came from multiplex PCR. The run used an Illumina HiSeq 2000. Amplification of TCR beta CDR3 regions was carried out from RNA transcripts. For the first round of RT-PCR on the TCR CDR3, the HTBI primer set was used together with the Qiagen OneStep RT-PCR kit. TCRdb passed the public sequencing reads through fastp at Q25 and MiXCR, retaining productive beta sequences. Rows are combined by CDR3 protein, so each entry shows the most common genes and DNA. The sample table shows about 250,000 distinct CDR3 sequences, and approximately 24% are seen once. About 40% of the sample is in the top ten clones. Specimen: blood. These receptors were collected from a woman in her thirties or forties with Graves' ophthalmopathy.

Turning to this clonotype: This could be a read error, since a much larger clone is one nucleotide away. This chain links TRBV14 with TRBJ2-2; possibly TRBD1 for D (5 bases). The germline CDR1 and CDR2 sequences are SGHDN and FVKESK. The V end lost 0 bases, the J end lost 4 bases, and 12 bases lay between the germline ends. The CDR3 has 16 residues. CDR3 coding DNA: TGTGCCAGCAGCCAAGAAGGGGTAAAGATCACCGGGGAGCTGTTTTTT. Its protein product is CASSQEGVKITGELFF.

This clonotype was observed many times. This chain links TRBV12-3 or TRBV12-4 with TRBJ1-5; D possibly corresponds to TRBD1 (5 bases). V dropped 11 bases and J dropped 4 bases, with 12 bases sitting between them. The length of the CDR3 is 12 residues. This CDR3 is CAQRGGNQPQHF. DNA for the CDR3: TGTGCCCAGCGGGGGGGGAATCAGCCCCAGCATTTT.

The chain has TRBV19 and TRBJ1-2; D is undetermined. The CDR3 sequence is 14 residues long. The germline V gene has CDR1 LNHDA and CDR2 SQIVND (reference sequence). V was pared by 5 bases and J by 6 bases, with 16 bases between. This CDR3 is CASSPSRREDGYTF. CDR3 DNA sequence: TGTGCCAGTAGTCCGTCTCGAAGGGAGGATGGCTACACCTTC.

The CDR3 coding sequence is TGCAGTGCAGGGGCGGGTAATGTGAACGAGCAGTACTTC. It yields the protein CSAGAGNVNEQYF. The chain combines TRBV20-1 with TRBJ2-7; either TRBD1 or TRBD2 may supply D (5 bases each). V was clipped by 6 bases and J by 5 bases, with 17 bases between them. This CDR3 spans 13 amino acids. CDR1 is DFQATT, CDR2 SNEGSKA, per germline (reference sequence).

The V call is TRBV27, the J call TRBJ1-2, with 10 bases matching TRBD1. This CDR3 is 15 amino acids long. V shed 3 bases, J shed 5 bases, and the junction held 6 bases outside the gene matches. Germline V gene data show CDR1 as MNHEY and CDR2 as SMNVEV (reference sequence). This chain's CDR3 is CASSLETGGAYGYTF. The CDR3, as DNA: TGTGCCAGCAGTTTGGAGACAGGGGGCGCTTATGGCTACACCTTC.

At least ten counts were recorded for this clonotype. This sequence joins TRBV7-2 and TRBJ1-5; D possibly corresponds to TRBD1 (5 bases). V shed 1 base and J shed 6 bases, with 13 bases lying between them. Germline CDR1 and CDR2: SGHTA and FQGNSA. This CDR3 spans 15 amino acids. CDR3 sequence (DNA): TGTGCCAGCAGCTTAGTCAGGGATGTGGGTCAGCCCCAGCATTTT. Translation: CASSLVRDVGQPQHF.

This clonotype was recorded many times. V is TRBV7-6 and J is TRBJ1-2, with TRBD1 matching 8 bases. V gave up 5 bases and J gave up 3 bases; unmatched junction bases: 5. The CDR3 totals 14 residues. Germline loops: CDR1 SGHVS, CDR2 FNYEAQ. CDR3 loop: CASSPGQVDYGYTF. The CDR3 DNA reads TGTGCCAGCAGCCCGGGACAGGTTGACTATGGCTACACCTTC.

This clonotype appeared many times. V gene TRBV28 combines with J gene TRBJ2-4; 10 bases are shared with TRBD2. The CDR3 has 16 residues. V shed 6 bases, J shed 0 bases, and the junction held 5 bases outside the gene matches. Germline assignment: CDR1 MDHEN and CDR2 SYDVKM. The CDR3 sequence: CASRPSGRGAKNIQYF. The CDR3 DNA reads as TGTGCCAGCAGACCTAGCGGGAGAGGAGCCAAAAACATTCAGTACTTC.

At least ten counts were recorded for this clonotype. V gene TRBV4-2 combines with J gene TRBJ2-7, with unresolved D. This CDR3 is built from 13 residues. From germline, CDR1 is LGHNA and CDR2 YNFKEQ. The V end was cut by 0 bases, the J end by 1 base, with 4 bases between. CDR3: CASSQDLSYEQYF. CDR3 DNA: TGTGCCAGCAGCCAAGATCTATCCTACGAGCAGTACTTC.

This clonotype was counted ten times or more. This sequence joins TRBV28 and TRBJ1-3, with TRBD1 as a possible D gene (5 bases). CDR1 MDHEN and CDR2 SYDVKM come from the germline V gene. There are 14 residues in the CDR3. V lost 3 bases and J lost 7, with 13 bases in between. CDR3 sequence (DNA): TGTGCCAGCAGTTTCGACAGTATCGAGAACACCATATATTTT. Translation gives CASSFDSIENTIYF.

This clonotype showed up many times. The gene calls are TRBV11-2 and TRBJ1-1, with 9 nucleotides matching TRBD1. Trimming at V came to 1 base and at J to 5 bases, leaving 2 bases not matched to a gene. The CDR3 length is 14 residues. Germline V gene data show CDR1 as SGHAT and CDR2 as FQNNGV. In nucleotides, the CDR3 is TGTGCCAGCAGCTTAGCCGGACAGGGGACTGAAGCTTTCTTT. Its translation is CASSLAGQGTEAFF.

This clonotype was seen repeatedly, ten times or more. Sequence at one end of the junction differs from germline and may be a read error. The chain is built from TRBV6-1 and TRBJ1-5; possibly TRBD1 for D (6 bases). The CDR3 extends over 15 amino acids. Germline CDR1 and CDR2: MNHNS and SASEGT. The DNA of the CDR3 is TGTGCCAGCAGTGAAGCGGTAGACAGGAATCAGTCCCAGCATTTT. Its protein is CASSEAVDRNQSQHF.

This clonotype was picked up many times. This chain uses TRBV12-5 with TRBJ1-1; a weak D match, TRBD1 (6 bases). Germline CDR1 LGHNT, CDR2 FRNRAP. This CDR3 has 17 amino acids. With 0 bases removed from V and 1 base from J, the gap between germline ends came to 15 bases. Written as DNA, the CDR3 is TGTGCTAGTGGTTTGGTACGTCAGGGGTTTTCGAACACTGAAGCTTTCTTT. It translates to CASGLVRQGFSNTEAFF.

The J gene is TRBJ1-5, the V gene TRBV6-1, with D possibly being TRBD1 (6 bases). CDR1 MNHNS and CDR2 SASEGT come from the germline V gene. This CDR3 has 15 residues. Deletions cut 2 bases from V and 9 bases from J, with 17 bases between. The DNA for the CDR3 is TGTGCCAGCAGTGAAACGGACAGCCAAATCTTGCCCCAGCATTTT. Amino acids: CASSETDSQILPQHF.

This clonotype came up a few times. The V call is TRBV2, the J call TRBJ2-7; 13 bases align to TRBD2. The germline V gene has CDR1 SNHLY and CDR2 FYNNEI. The CDR3 length is 15 residues. The V and J ends lost 6 bases and 6 bases, in that order; junction bases with no gene match: 8. The chain's CDR3 is CASSETSGRFREQYF. The CDR3 DNA follows: TGTGCCAGCAGCGAGACTAGCGGGAGGTTCCGCGAGCAGTACTTC.

In its sample, this clonotype was seen many times. The gene calls are TRBV20-1 and TRBJ2-2; 10 positions match TRBD2. Trimming cost V 5 bases and J 4 bases; bases outside gene matches: 4. Germline CDR1 and CDR2: DFQATT and SNEGSKA (reference sequence). The CDR3 contains 14 residues. The CDR3 here is CSAPLAGPTGELFF. CDR3 sequence (DNA): TGCAGTGCTCCACTAGCGGGACCCACCGGGGAGCTGTTTTTT.

This clonotype was picked up many times. This chain's CDR3 is CASRSRLAGVHEQYF. CDR3 coding DNA: TGTGCCAGCAGGTCGAGACTAGCGGGAGTCCACGAGCAGTACTTC. The V gene is TRBV12-3 or TRBV12-4, the J gene TRBJ2-7; 12 positions match TRBD2. The J segment lost 5 bases and the V segment lost 6 bases, leaving 8 bases of the junction unmatched. CDR3 length equals 15 residues.

The V gene is TRBV11-2, the J gene TRBJ1-5, with D perhaps matching TRBD1 (5 bases). The germline gives CDR1 SGHAT, CDR2 FQNNGV. V lost 1 base and J 5 bases, leaving 9 bases between the germline ends. The CDR3 totals 14 residues. CDR3 sequence: CASSLAPGYQPQHF. As DNA, the CDR3 is TGTGCCAGCAGCTTAGCCCCAGGGTATCAGCCCCAGCATTTT.

This clonotype has at least ten counts. This rearrangement joins TRBV7-9 to TRBJ2-7; possible D gene TRBD1, 6 bases. CDR3 length: 12 amino acids. V was trimmed by 5 bases and J by 5 bases, leaving 10 bases between them. Germline V gives CDR1 SEHNR, CDR2 FQNEAQ (reference sequence). The CDR3 is CASSAGVDEQYF. The CDR3 DNA sequence: TGTGCCAGCAGCGCAGGGGTGGACGAGCAGTACTTC.

At least ten counts were recorded for this clonotype. The CDR3, as DNA: TGTGCCAGCAGTCCGACAGCCTTTGAAGCTTTCTTT. This sequence encodes CASSPTAFEAFF. This chain connects TRBV12-3 or TRBV12-4 to TRBJ1-1; possibly TRBD1 for D (5 bases). Deletions cut 5 bases from V and 7 bases from J, with 11 bases between. The CDR3 runs 12 residues.

This sequence joins TRBV28 and TRBJ1-6, with D perhaps TRBD1 (6 bases). Trimming pared 6 bases from V and 2 bases from J, leaving 11 bases between. The CDR3 runs 15 residues. Germline V gene lookup returns CDR1 MDHEN and CDR2 SYDVKM. The chain's CDR3 is CASRGGGPYNSPLHF. The CDR3, as DNA: TGTGCCAGCAGGGGGGGGGGGCCCTATAATTCACCCCTCCACTTT.

This clonotype was counted many times. This sequence joins TRBV30 and TRBJ2-2; 14 nucleotides line up with TRBD2. Germline V gives CDR1 GTSNPN, CDR2 SVGIG (reference sequence). The CDR3 extends over 16 amino acids. V gave up 0 bases and J gave up 11 bases; unmatched junction bases: 8. The CDR3 protein is CAWSVRLAGGPRELFF. Here the CDR3 DNA reads TGTGCCTGGAGTGTTCGACTAGCGGGAGGGCCTAGAGAGCTGTTTTTT.

This clonotype has ten or more counts. The V gene is TRBV20-1, the J gene TRBJ2-7; TRBD1 agrees at 8 bases. The germline gives CDR1 DFQATT, CDR2 SNEGSKA (reference sequence). The CDR3 sequence is 14 residues long. V was clipped by 6 bases and J by 3 bases; unmatched bases: 10. The CDR3 DNA sequence: TGCAGTGCCGAGAGAGACAGGGGATACTACGAGCAGTACTTC. Translation gives CSAERDRGYYEQYF.

As for this clonotype: At one boundary the junction diverges from the germline segment, which might be a read error. The gene calls are TRBV9 and TRBJ2-7; TRBD2 aligns across 9 bases. The CDR3 spans 14 residues. Per germline, CDR1 SGDLS and CDR2 YYNGEE. The CDR3, as DNA: TGTGTCAGCAGCTCTAGCGGGACGGGGTACGAGCAGTACTTC. Protein sequence: CVSSSSGTGYEQYF.

This clonotype was seen ten or more times. The chain combines TRBV3-1 with TRBJ1-1; TRBD1 is a possible D gene (6 bases). The CDR3 loop spans 12 amino acids. Germline CDR1 reads LGHDT; CDR2 reads YNNKEL (reference sequence). Trimming cost V 4 bases and J 12 bases, with 15 bases left between them. CDR3 residues: CASSPRDRYPFF. CDR3 coding DNA: TGTGCCAGCAGCCCCAGAGACAGGTACCCTTTCTTT.